This is a list of T cell receptor beta chains from one sample in a study of T-cell memory formation after mild COVID-19. TCRdb itself ran the 5' RACE reads through MiXCR, one entry per CDR3 protein. The sample consists of some 120,000 distinct CDR3 sequences, approximately 15% of them appearing once. Material for sequencing was PBMCs or a T cell subset sorted from them (not recorded which). The receptors here all came from an adult woman who had mild COVID-19 (a few samples of this study predate the infection). Cell type and time point are not known. The conserved cysteine and the conserved F or W are not part of the CDR3 here. The order of the fields is V gene, J gene, CDR3 protein.

TRBV12-3/TRBV12-4	TRBJ2-7	ASSRTVYEQY
TRBV7-9	TRBJ2-3	ASSTRIAQADTQY
TRBV6-5	TRBJ2-1	ASRTTGGYNNEQF
TRBV11-2	TRBJ2-5	ASSLMFDHLETQY
TRBV29-1	TRBJ2-6	SVDGSGTGANVLT
TRBV5-1	TRBJ2-2	ASSLEQVPGELF
TRBV20-1	TRBJ2-1	SARSGLGPYNEQF
TRBV6-2/TRBV6-3	TRBJ2-1	ASSDIAGGHEQF
TRBV5-1	TRBJ1-1	ASSPTGAEAF
TRBV14	TRBJ2-3	ASSQGGARTDTQY
TRBV19	TRBJ2-1	ASSPSGTGRYNEQF
TRBV20-1	TRBJ2-1	SARDVALVDDEQF
TRBV4-2	TRBJ1-1	ASSQGNGPTEAF
TRBV6-2/TRBV6-3	TRBJ2-7	ASSYPIYEQY
TRBV5-1	TRBJ2-1	ASSLDDNEQF
TRBV12-3/TRBV12-4	TRBJ2-5	ASSFAVPAQETQY
TRBV2	TRBJ2-7	ASRTPSSYEQY
TRBV18	TRBJ2-2	ASSPPAYGDTGELF
TRBV20-1	TRBJ2-7	SARLRGSYEQY
TRBV4-3	TRBJ2-7	ASSQGRGSYEQY
TRBV3-1	TRBJ1-1	ASSQSPGHVTEAF
TRBV27	TRBJ2-7	ASRKPGRWEQY
TRBV5-1	TRBJ2-2	ASQDRNTGELF
TRBV5-1	TRBJ2-3	ASSLEGTQY
TRBV9	TRBJ2-3	ASSLPRDRSTDTQY
TRBV27	TRBJ2-1	ASSSRGSSARINNEQF
TRBV5-1	TRBJ1-4	ASSLEGHEKLF
TRBV12-3/TRBV12-4	TRBJ2-1	ASKTDSNEQF
TRBV11-1	TRBJ2-1	ASSPYVTNEQF
TRBV10-3	TRBJ2-3	AIRSAGGLSTDTQY
TRBV9	TRBJ2-1	ASGTVPSMEYEQF
TRBV10-3	TRBJ2-2	AISEGDRVGELF
TRBV6-5	TRBJ2-7	ASNQGGREQY
TRBV11-2	TRBJ2-1	ASSLLGGSHEQF
TRBV12-5	TRBJ2-2	ASGLAPLAGGRRTGELF
TRBV3-1	TRBJ2-7	ASSQDLKASAEQY
TRBV4-1	TRBJ1-2	ASSRAGGEGSNGYT
TRBV12-3/TRBV12-4	TRBJ1-2	ASSLVADRSKGYT
TRBV12-3/TRBV12-4	TRBJ1-2	ASSPSVGFFYGYT
TRBV2	TRBJ2-5	ASSEQGQYQETQY
TRBV6-5	TRBJ2-3	ASSYSEGTGPDTQY
TRBV7-8	TRBJ1-5	ASSLGQGENQPQH
TRBV4-1	TRBJ1-1	ASSQETPGYNTEAF
TRBV4-1	TRBJ1-5	ASSPGAPAGNQPQH